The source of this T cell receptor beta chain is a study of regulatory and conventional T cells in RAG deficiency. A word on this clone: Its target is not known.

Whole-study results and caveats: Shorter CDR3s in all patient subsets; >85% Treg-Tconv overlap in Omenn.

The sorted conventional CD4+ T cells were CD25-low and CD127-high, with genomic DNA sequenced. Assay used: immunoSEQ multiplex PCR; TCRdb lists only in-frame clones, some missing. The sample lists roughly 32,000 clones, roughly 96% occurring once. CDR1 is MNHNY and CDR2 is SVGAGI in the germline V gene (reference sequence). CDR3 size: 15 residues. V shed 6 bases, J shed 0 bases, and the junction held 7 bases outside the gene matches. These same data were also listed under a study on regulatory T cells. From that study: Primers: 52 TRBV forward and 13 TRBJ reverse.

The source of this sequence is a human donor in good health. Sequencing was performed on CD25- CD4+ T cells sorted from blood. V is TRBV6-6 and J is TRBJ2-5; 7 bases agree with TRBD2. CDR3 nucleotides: TGTGCCAGCAGGGGAACTAGCGCTTACCAAGAGACCCAGTACTTC. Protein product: CASRGTSAYQETQYF.